The next 27 T cell receptor beta chains were all read from a single sample in a study of T cells in localized non-small cell lung cancer. The method was immunoSEQ multiplex PCR; TCRdb's version includes in-frame clones alone and lacks a portion of them. Among about 79,000 clones listed, around four fifths were seen once. Here the sequenced sample was peripheral blood, taken before any cancer treatment. The receptors derive from a female donor older than 55 with stage I lung adenocarcinoma.

The chain joins TRBV5-1 to TRBJ1-5; D is perhaps TRBD1 (5 bases). The V gene's germline CDR1 is SGHRS and CDR2 YFSETQ. V was pared by 4 bases and J by 7 bases, with 18 bases between. This CDR3 comprises 15 residues. In DNA, the CDR3 is TGCGCCAGCAGCCCCCCGACGGGACCTAAACAGCCCCAGCATTTT. Protein product: CASSPPTGPKQPQHF.

The rearrangement links TRBV27 to TRBJ1-1; weak D call: TRBD1 (5 bases). In germline, CDR1 is MNHEY, CDR2 SMNVEV (reference sequence). The V end was cut by 4 bases, the J end by 5 bases, with 11 bases between. The CDR3 is 13 amino acids. The CDR3 is CASSSRVLTEAFF. DNA for the CDR3: TGTGCCAGCAGTTCCAGGGTTCTTACTGAAGCTTTCTTT.

J is TRBJ2-1 and V is TRBV18; a weak D match, TRBD2 (5 bases). Germline CDR1 reads KGHSH; CDR2 reads LQKENI. The ends were cut back, 2 bases at V and 7 bases at J, with 15 bases in the middle. CDR3 length: 15 amino acids. This chain's CDR3 is CASSPNLLAGNEQFF. For the CDR3, the DNA is TGTGCCAGCTCACCAAATCTGCTAGCAGGTAATGAGCAGTTCTTC. Full variable domain (remainder filled in from reference TRBV18 and TRBJ2-1): NAGVMQNPRHLVRRRGQEARLRCSPMKGHSHVYWYRQLPEEGLKFMVYLQKENIIDESGMPKERFSAEFPKEGPSILRIQQVVRGDSAAYFCASSPNLLAGNEQFFGPGTRLTVL.

This chain uses TRBV11-2 with TRBJ2-5; 7 bases align to TRBD2. Trimming at V came to 5 bases and at J to 1 base, leaving 4 bases not matched to a gene. CDR3 length equals 14 residues. Germline assignment: CDR1 SGHAT and CDR2 FQNNGV. The CDR3 is CASSHGTTQETQYF. The CDR3 nucleotides read TGTGCCAGCAGCCACGGGACTACCCAAGAGACCCAGTACTTC.

This sequence joins TRBV5-6 and TRBJ2-6, with D hard to call. This CDR3 is built from 13 residues. Germline lookup yields CDR1 SGHDT and CDR2 YYEEEE. Trimming removed 2 bases at V and 3 bases at J, with 3 bases between. The CDR3 region has the DNA TGTGCCAGCAGCTTTTTTGGGGCCAACGTCCTGACTTTC. Translated: CASSFFGANVLTF.

V usage is TRBV6-1 and J usage is TRBJ1-5; the D is unclear. Per the germline V gene, CDR1 is MNHNS and CDR2 is SASEGT. V was trimmed by 0 bases and J by 0 bases, leaving 18 bases between them. The CDR3 spans 19 residues. The CDR3 sequence is CASSEAGIGQLYSNQPQHF. The DNA of the CDR3 is TGTGCCAGCAGTGAAGCTGGGATTGGGCAGCTATATAGCAATCAGCCCCAGCATTTT.

This clone was found once. V is TRBV6-5 and J is TRBJ2-7; 8 bases fit TRBD2. Looked up from germline, CDR1 is MNHEY and CDR2 is SVGAGI. The CDR3 extends over 13 amino acids. Trimming at V came to 7 bases and at J to 6 bases, leaving 8 bases not matched to a gene. The CDR3 sequence is CASTTGLASEQYF. The CDR3 coding sequence is TGTGCCAGCACCACAGGACTAGCCAGCGAGCAGTACTTC.

This chain connects TRBV6-5 to TRBJ1-3; TRBD1 agrees at 7 bases. Germline CDR1 and CDR2: MNHEY and SVGAGI. CDR3 length: 14 amino acids. J gave up 4 bases and V 6 bases, and 6 bases lay outside the gene matches. This chain's CDR3 is CASRSPGGGNTIYF. The CDR3 DNA is TGTGCCAGCAGATCCCCAGGGGGAGGAAACACCATATATTTT.

J is TRBJ2-1 and V is TRBV9, with a weak D call TRBD2 (5 bases). The CDR3 runs 15 residues. Trimming took 0 bases from V and 2 from J, leaving 9 bases between them. Germline V gene data show CDR1 as SGDLS and CDR2 as YYNGEE. CDR3 nucleotides: TGTGCCAGCAGCGTAGGGCGAGCGGCCTACAATGAGCAGTTCTTC. It is translated as CASSVGRAAYNEQFF.

CDR3 bases: TGTGCCACCAGCAGAGACTCGACAGAACTCTATGGCTACACCTTC. Encoded protein: CATSRDSTELYGYTF. V usage is TRBV15 and J usage is TRBJ1-2; a weak D match, TRBD1 (5 bases). Germline V gene data show CDR1 as LNHNV and CDR2 as YYDKDF (reference sequence). Deletions cut 0 bases from V and 4 bases from J, with 12 bases between. This CDR3 is built from 15 residues.

This clone was found once. V and J are TRBV7-9 and TRBJ1-1; D gene unclear. The CDR3 is made up of 11 amino acids. The germline V gene encodes CDR1 SEHNR and CDR2 FQNEAQ (reference sequence). V was shortened by 9 bases and J by 4 bases, with 9 bases between the two germline ends. In DNA, the CDR3 is TGTGCCAGTCAACCAGGCACTGAAGCTTTCTTT. Translating it yields CASQPGTEAFF. The full variable domain, with the rest looked up from reference TRBV7-9 and TRBJ1-1, is DTGVSQNPRHKITKRGQNVTFRCDPISEHNRLYWYRQTLGQGPEFLTYFQNEAQLEKSRLLSDRFSAERPKGSFSTLEIQRTEQGDSAMYLCASQPGTEAFFGQGTRLTVV.

Only one count was recorded for this clone. The V and J genes are TRBV14 and TRBJ2-5; TRBD2 matches at 13 bases. V dropped 3 bases and J dropped 3; count of bases not matched to a gene: 7. CDR1 and CDR2 from the germline V gene are SGHDN and FVKESK. There are 17 residues in the CDR3. CDR3 coding DNA: TGTGCCAGCAGCCACCAACAGACTAGCGGGAGGAAAGAGACCCAGTACTTC. Amino acids: CASSHQQTSGRKETQYF.

V is TRBV23-1 and J is TRBJ2-3; 7 bases fit TRBD1. TRBV23-1 is an ORF, with its function uncertain. CDR3 length: 17 residues. Trimming cost V 0 bases and J 5 bases; bases outside gene matches: 11. The CDR3 sequence is CASSQSRPGGRGDTQYF. The CDR3 region has the DNA TGCGCCAGCAGTCAATCTCGGCCAGGGGGAAGGGGAGATACGCAGTATTTT.

The CDR3: CASSSQGGAVQPQHF. The CDR3 DNA is TGTGCCAGCAGTTCACAGGGGGGGGCCGTTCAGCCCCAGCATTTT. The rearrangement joins TRBV6-5 to TRBJ1-5; 8 bases fit TRBD1. Germline-derived CDR1 and CDR2 are MNHEY and SVGAGI. The CDR3 loop spans 15 amino acids. J gave up 6 bases and V 4 bases, and 8 bases lay outside the gene matches.

CDR3 in DNA: TGTGCCAGCAGCCGGCCTGACAGGGTAAATGCGGAGACCCAGTACTTC. Protein product: CASSRPDRVNAETQYF. The gene calls are TRBV28 and TRBJ2-5, with 7 bases fitting TRBD1. The CDR3 extends over 16 amino acids. Germline values: CDR1 MDHEN, CDR2 SYDVKM. With V trimmed by 6 bases and J by 5 bases, 15 bases remained unmatched.

The DNA of the CDR3 is TGTGCCAGCAGCCGGACTAGCGGGCAAACCTACGAGCAGTACTTC. This codes for CASSRTSGQTYEQYF. The chain uses TRBV11-2 and TRBJ2-7; TRBD2 aligns across 11 bases. Germline trimming cut 5 bases from V and 2 bases from J; bases unmatched to any gene: 5. This CDR3 region has 15 residues. Germline lookup yields CDR1 SGHAT and CDR2 FQNNGV.

This chain links TRBV29-1 with TRBJ1-3; tentative D call: TRBD1 (5 bases). V lost 5 bases, J lost 0 bases, and 11 bases lay in between. There are 14 residues in the CDR3. Germline V gene data show CDR1 as SQVTM and CDR2 as ANQGSEA. The CDR3 DNA sequence: TGCAGCGTTCTTACAGGAAGCTCTGGAAACACCATATATTTT. This codes for CSVLTGSSGNTIYF.

The chain couples TRBV5-1 to TRBJ2-1; no clear D gene. Trimming took off 4 bases at V and 8 bases at J, with 13 bases between the two ends. Germline V gene lookup returns CDR1 SGHRS and CDR2 YFSETQ. The CDR3 has 13 residues. In nucleotides, the CDR3 is TGCGCCAGCAGCCCATTGGGTGGGTATGAGCAGTTCTTC. It specifies CASSPLGGYEQFF.

The chain has TRBV4-1 and TRBJ2-1, with TRBD1 as a possible D gene (6 bases). CDR1 is MGHRA and CDR2 is YSYEKL in the germline V gene. The CDR3 loop spans 15 amino acids. V lost 0 bases to trimming and J lost 3 bases, with 9 bases between them. Here the CDR3 reads CASSQDEGHYNEQFF. For the CDR3, the DNA is TGCGCCAGCAGCCAAGATGAGGGACACTACAATGAGCAGTTCTTC.

The CDR3 here is CASMRAVSSYNEQFF. DNA for the CDR3: TGTGCCAGCATGCGGGCGGTGAGCTCCTACAATGAGCAGTTCTTC. This chain joins TRBV7-6 and TRBJ2-1; TRBD2 might be the D (5 bases). CDR1 and CDR2 (germline): SGHVS, FNYEAQ. This CDR3 comprises 15 residues. V was clipped by 7 bases and J by 0 bases, with 13 bases between them.

The rearrangement joins TRBV5-1 to TRBJ2-3; 10 bases line up with TRBD2. Germline-derived CDR1 and CDR2 are SGHRS and YFSETQ. Unmatched junction bases numbered 3, after V lost 4 bases and J lost 4 bases. The length of the CDR3 is 14 residues. CDR3 protein: CASSHGTSADTQYF. The CDR3 DNA follows: TGCGCCAGCAGCCATGGGACTAGCGCAGATACGCAGTATTTT.

This rearrangement joins TRBV5-1 to TRBJ1-5; no definite D call. This CDR3 is 15 amino acids long. Trimming pared 0 bases from V and 6 bases from J, leaving 13 bases between. CDR1 is SGHRS, CDR2 YFSETQ, per germline. The CDR3 here is CASSLGGSMGQPQHF. CDR3 DNA sequence: TGCGCCAGCAGCTTGGGTGGCAGTATGGGTCAGCCCCAGCATTTT.

The V call is TRBV5-1, the J call TRBJ1-4, with TRBD1 matching over 7 bases. The CDR3 has 16 residues. V was clipped by 5 bases and J by 4 bases; unmatched bases: 11. Germline V gene data show CDR1 as SGHRS and CDR2 as YFSETQ. The CDR3 reads CASRLTGAGINEKLFF. The CDR3 region has the DNA TGCGCCAGCAGACTTACAGGGGCGGGTATTAATGAAAAACTGTTTTTT. The full variable domain, completed using reference TRBV5-1 and TRBJ1-4, is KAGVTQTPRYLIKTRGQQVTLSCSPISGHRSVSWYQQTPGQGLQFLFEYFSETQRNKGNFPGRFSGRQFSNSRSEMNVSTLELGDSALYLCASRLTGAGINEKLFFGSGTQLSVL.

This chain connects TRBV13 to TRBJ2-1; D not resolved. The V gene lost 2 bases and the J gene lost 10 bases, with 6 bases spanning the gap. Germline loops: CDR1 PRHDT, CDR2 FYEKMQ (reference sequence). The CDR3 length is 11 residues. CDR3 amino acids: CASSLLGEQFF. CDR3 nucleotide sequence: TGTGCCAGCAGCTTATTAGGCGAGCAGTTCTTC.

This chain uses TRBV11-3 with TRBJ2-7; D remains ambiguous. Per the germline V gene, CDR1 is SGHNT and CDR2 is YENEEA. The CDR3 loop spans 14 amino acids. V lost 2 bases and J lost 0, with 8 bases in between. The CDR3 here is CASSLRRSSYEQYF. The DNA for the CDR3 is TGTGCCAGCAGCTTAAGGCGGAGCTCCTACGAGCAGTACTTC.

V gene TRBV9 combines with J gene TRBJ2-2, with 8 bases aligning to TRBD2. Germline V CDR1 and CDR2: SGDLS, YYNGEE. The CDR3 extends over 16 amino acids. V lost 1 base and J lost 7; bases outside the gene matches: 9. The CDR3 reads CASSVTGTSTVGELFF. The CDR3 nucleotides read TGTGCCAGCAGCGTAACCGGGACTAGTACCGTCGGGGAGCTGTTTTTT.

The rearrangement links TRBV6-6 to TRBJ2-5; no reliable D call. The CDR3 totals 11 residues. The germline CDR1 and CDR2 sequences are MNHNY and SVGAGI (reference sequence). Trimming took off 6 bases at V and 2 bases at J, with 4 bases between the two ends. Here the CDR3 reads CASSPQETQYF. The CDR3 DNA follows: TGTGCCAGCAGCCCTCAAGAGACCCAGTACTTC.